A selection of T cell receptor beta chains follows, all from one sample in a study of blood T cell repertoires in COVID-19. TCRdb keeps only in-frame clones here, not all; method: immunoSEQ multiplex PCR. The table records 140,000 or so clones, around 84% of them present only once. Sequencing was performed on peripheral blood. These receptors all come from a man aged 55 to 69 with active or convalescent COVID-19. CDR3s include the opening cysteine and the closing phenylalanine or tryptophan. Fields, in order: CDR3 length, J gene, V gene, D gene, clone size, CDR3 DNA, CDR3 protein. A D gene is named only where the DNA matches it firmly. Clone size appears in some rows only: once, few, many, or a class for an expanded clone.

14	TRBJ1-2	TRBV11-2	TRBD1	once	TGTGCCAGCAGCTCCCCGGGACAGGGCTATGGCTACACCTTC	CASSSPGQGYGYTF
12	TRBJ2-5	TRBV29-1	-	-	TGCAGCCCCCAGCGGTACCAAGAGACCCAGTACTTC	CSPQRYQETQYF
14	TRBJ1-2	TRBV13	-	-	TGTGCCAGCAGGGAAGGACAGAGTGATAATGGCTACACCTTC	CASREGQSDNGYTF
13	TRBJ1-1	TRBV5-5	TRBD1	-	TGTGCCAGCAGCTTACAGGGGTACACTGAAGCTTTCTTT	CASSLQGYTEAFF
15	TRBJ2-5	TRBV7-9	-	-	TGTGCCAGCAGCTCCGCGGACACTAGGGGGGAGACCCAGTACTTC	CASSSADTRGETQYF
16	TRBJ2-3	TRBV5-4	TRBD2	-	TGTGCCAGCAGCTTGGCAGCGGGAGGCGCCACAGATACGCAGTATTTT	CASSLAAGGATDTQYF
13	TRBJ1-2	TRBV4-1	-	-	TGCGCCAGCAGCCCGACAGTTAACTATGGCTACACCTTC	CASSPTVNYGYTF
15	TRBJ2-5	TRBV14	-	-	TGTGCCAGCAGCCAACCGGGGGGCGGCCAAGAGACCCAGTACTTC	CASSQPGGGQETQYF
16	TRBJ1-6	TRBV7-8	-	once	TGTGCCAGCAGCTTAGCCGGACAGTTCTATAATTCACCCCTCCACTTT	CASSLAGQFYNSPLHF
13	TRBJ2-1	TRBV4-3	-	-	TGCGCCAGCAGCCAAGCACTAGTCAATGAGCAGTTCTTC	CASSQALVNEQFF
14	TRBJ1-4	TRBV7-9	TRBD1	-	TGTGCCAGCAGCTTAACGGGACAGGACGGAAAACTGTTTTTT	CASSLTGQDGKLFF
17	TRBJ1-6	TRBV4-3	-	-	TGCGCCAGCAGCCAAGATTTACCGAGCTCCTATAATTCACCCCTCCACTTT	CASSQDLPSSYNSPLHF
13	TRBJ1-6	TRBV27	-	-	TGTGCCAGCAGTTTGGCAGGGTATTCACCCCTCCACTTT	CASSLAGYSPLHF
14	TRBJ1-1	TRBV2	-	-	TGTGCCAGCAGTGTCGGGACAAGAAACACTGAAGCTTTCTTT	CASSVGTRNTEAFF
17	TRBJ2-3	TRBV5-6	TRBD2	-	TGTGCCAGCAGCTTTTCCCCGACTAGCGGGGGGGCGCATACGCAGTATTTT	CASSFSPTSGGAHTQYF
15	TRBJ1-5	TRBV23-1	-	once	TGCGCCAGCAGTCAATCGGGAGATAGCAATCAGCCCCAGCATTTT	CASSQSGDSNQPQHF
19	TRBJ1-5	TRBV7-6	TRBD1	-	TGTGCCAGCAGCTTAGCGGCGATCGGCAGTCAGGGGGTCAATCAGCCCCAGCATTTT	CASSLAAIGSQGVNQPQHF
15	TRBJ2-1	TRBV28	-	-	TGTGCCAGCAGTTTTATAAGGGGGGGACCCAATGAGCAGTTCTTC	CASSFIRGGPNEQFF
15	TRBJ1-2	TRBV6-5	TRBD1	-	TGTGCCAGCAGTTACCGGGACAGGGTTTCTTATGGCTACACCTTC	CASSYRDRVSYGYTF
14	TRBJ1-5	TRBV29-1	-	few	TGCAGCGTTGGAGGTGACAGCTACAATCAGCCCCAGCATTTT	CSVGGDSYNQPQHF
13	TRBJ2-7	TRBV19	-	-	TGTGCCAGTCTGGACACATCTTCCTACGAGCAGTACTTC	CASLDTSSYEQYF
15	TRBJ1-1	TRBV25-1	TRBD1	-	TGTGCCAGCAGTCCACAGGGGGGTGTGAACACTGAAGCTTTCTTT	CASSPQGGVNTEAFF
14	TRBJ2-3	TRBV5-4	-	few	TGTGCCAGCAGCTCAGGAGGAAGGACAGATACGCAGTATTTT	CASSSGGRTDTQYF
12	TRBJ1-3	TRBV19	-	-	TGTGCCAGTATTAGCTCTGGAAACACCATATATTTT	CASISSGNTIYF
16	TRBJ2-2	TRBV4-3	TRBD2	-	TGCGCCAGCAGCCAAGCGGGGAGCGGGACCGGCGGGGAGCTGTTTTTT	CASSQAGSGTGGELFF
14	TRBJ1-5	TRBV5-4	-	-	TGTGCCAGCAGCCCCGTACCAGCGGATCAGCCCCAGCATTTT	CASSPVPADQPQHF
12	TRBJ2-3	TRBV29-1	TRBD2	-	TGCAGCGTTGTACTAGCGCAGGATACGCAGTATTTT	CSVVLAQDTQYF
12	TRBJ1-2	TRBV30	-	-	TGTGCCTGGAGTGCTACACAGGCTGGCTACACCTTC	CAWSATQAGYTF
13	TRBJ1-1	TRBV12-3/TRBV12-4	-	-	TGTGCCAGCAGTTTTCGACAAAGGACTGAAGCTTTCTTT	CASSFRQRTEAFF
11	TRBJ1-2	TRBV6-5	-	few	TGTGCCATCACCCGGGGCTATGGCTACACCTTC	CAITRGYGYTF
13	TRBJ1-5	TRBV7-2	-	-	TGTGCCAGCAGCTCCCAGGGTTATCAGCCCCAGCATTTT	CASSSQGYQPQHF
11	TRBJ1-2	TRBV20-1	-	once	TGCAGTGCTACCTCGGGTCATGGCTACACCTTC	CSATSGHGYTF
14	TRBJ1-4	TRBV2	-	-	TGTGCCAGCACCATGTACAGCACTAATGAAAAACTGTTTTTT	CASTMYSTNEKLFF
15	TRBJ2-1	TRBV7-9	TRBD2	-	TGTGCCAGCAGCTTAGGTGCGGGGGGGCAAAATGAGCAGTTCTTC	CASSLGAGGQNEQFF
13	TRBJ2-7	TRBV6-2/TRBV6-3	TRBD2	-	TGTGCCAGCAGCCCCACTAGCGGCTACGAGCAGTACTTC	CASSPTSGYEQYF
11	TRBJ1-2	TRBV20-1	-	few	TGCAGTGCTAGCCCCGCTCGGGGCTACACCTTC	CSASPARGYTF
17	TRBJ1-5	TRBV19	TRBD1	-	TGTGCCAGTAGTATAGCGTGGGACAGGGGGTACAATCAGCCCCAGCATTTT	CASSIAWDRGYNQPQHF
16	TRBJ1-4	TRBV4-3	-	-	TGCGCCAGCAGCCAAGAAGCGGCGGAGGCTAATGAAAAACTGTTTTTT	CASSQEAAEANEKLFF
16	TRBJ2-1	TRBV11-3	-	-	TGTGCCAGCAGCATAAGGGACACTAGCTCCTACAATGAGCAGTTCTTC	CASSIRDTSSYNEQFF
15	TRBJ2-3	TRBV11-2	-	-	TGTGCCAGCAGCACCTGGGCCGCTAGCACAGATACGCAGTATTTT	CASSTWAASTDTQYF
14	TRBJ2-7	TRBV5-4	-	-	TGTGCCAGCAGCGACACAGGGCTCTCCTACGAGCAGTACTTC	CASSDTGLSYEQYF
17	TRBJ2-2	TRBV6-2/TRBV6-3	-	-	TGTGCCAGCAGTTACCAATGGTCCCCACTTAGCACCGGGGAGCTGTTTTTT	CASSYQWSPLSTGELFF
15	TRBJ1-3	TRBV27	-	-	TGTGCCAGCAGCCCTCTTACAGGGATTGAGGACACCATATATTTT	CASSPLTGIEDTIYF
14	TRBJ1-4	TRBV4-3	TRBD1	-	TGCGCCAGCAGCCTTGTTGGACAGGTGGAAAAACTGTTTTTT	CASSLVGQVEKLFF
14	TRBJ2-5	TRBV28	-	-	TGTGCCAGCAGCGTCGGCGTTGGGGGGGAGACCCAGTACTTC	CASSVGVGGETQYF
17	TRBJ1-5	TRBV19	TRBD1	once	TGTGCCAGTAGCATAAACCCTCCGGGACAGGGCCATCAGCCCCAGCATTTT	CASSINPPGQGHQPQHF